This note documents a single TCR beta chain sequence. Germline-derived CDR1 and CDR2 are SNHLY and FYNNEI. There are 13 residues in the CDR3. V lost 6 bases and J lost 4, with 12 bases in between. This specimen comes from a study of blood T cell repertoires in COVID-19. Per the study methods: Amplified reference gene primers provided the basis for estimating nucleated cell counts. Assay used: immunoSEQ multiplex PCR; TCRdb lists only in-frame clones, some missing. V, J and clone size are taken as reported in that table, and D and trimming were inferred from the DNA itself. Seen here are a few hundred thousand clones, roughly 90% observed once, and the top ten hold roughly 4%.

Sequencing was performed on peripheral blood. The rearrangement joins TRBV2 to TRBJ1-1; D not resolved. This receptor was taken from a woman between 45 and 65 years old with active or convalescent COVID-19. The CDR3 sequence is CASSLKGATEAFF. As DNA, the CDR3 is TGTGCCAGCAGCCTAAAGGGAGCCACTGAAGCTTTCTTT. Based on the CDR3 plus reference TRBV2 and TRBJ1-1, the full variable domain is EPEVTQTPSHQVTQMGQEVILRCVPISNHLYFYWYRQILGQKVEFLVSFYNNEISEKSEIFDDQFSVERPDGSNFTLKIRSTKLEDSAMYFCASSLKGATEAFFGQGTRLTVV.